This is a list of T cell receptor beta chains from one sample in a study of PD-1 blockade in classical Hodgkin lymphoma. Using immunoSEQ multiplex PCR, the repertoire was profiled, and TCRdb retains in-frame clones only, with some absent. The sample has roughly 60,000 clones; about 92% are singletons. The specimen comprised peripheral blood mononuclear cells (PBMCs), sampled at baseline. Receptor source: a human donor with classical Hodgkin lymphoma. The CDR3 runs from the conserved cysteine through the conserved F or W. D genes are given only for firm matches.

V	J	length	D	CDR3
TRBV6-1	TRBJ2-3	15	TRBD2	CASSLSGRAADTQYF
TRBV27	TRBJ2-7	13	TRBD1	CASSLQGAREQYF
TRBV5-5	TRBJ1-6	16	TRBD1	CASSLGGQGAGSPLHF
TRBV5-5	TRBJ2-7	11	-	CASRNNYEQYF
TRBV5-4	TRBJ2-7	15	-	CASSPRTESSYEQYF
TRBV6-5	TRBJ2-7	14	TRBD1	CASKPGTGPYEQYF
TRBV11-2	TRBJ2-6	15	-	CASSPNDSGANVLTF
TRBV7-6	TRBJ1-5	13	-	CASSLEVNQPQHF
TRBV2	TRBJ2-5	15	-	CASSQNLLGVEAQYF
TRBV28	TRBJ2-3	13	TRBD2	CASGTTDTDTQYF
TRBV28	TRBJ2-3	20	TRBD2	CASSFPRAPPASSGRDTQYF
TRBV27	TRBJ2-7	14	-	CASSYAGPHYEQYF
TRBV18	TRBJ1-1	14	TRBD1	CASSPPGQGTEAFF
TRBV18	TRBJ2-5	15	-	CASSPRIRGEETQYF
TRBV27	TRBJ2-2	14	-	CASSLAWGTGELFF
TRBV28	TRBJ2-7	15	TRBD2	CASSGGVSGIYEQYF
TRBV5-5	TRBJ2-7	16	-	CASSPRGGVPSYEQYF
TRBV4-2	TRBJ1-6	21	-	CASSQELSGQTLGSGNSPLHF
TRBV5-1	TRBJ2-5	15	TRBD1	CASSGGTGSGETQYF
TRBV2	TRBJ1-1	12	-	CASSAGGAQAFF
TRBV7-9	TRBJ1-4	16	TRBD1	CASSPVGQAYNEKLFF
TRBV19	TRBJ1-5	14	TRBD1	CASKAGQGSQPQHF
TRBV6-1	TRBJ1-6	17	-	CASSAYRLSSYNSPLHF
TRBV9	TRBJ2-7	13	-	CASSVGTTREQYF
TRBV7-3	TRBJ2-1	15	-	CASSLPGVGYNEQFF
TRBV29-1	TRBJ2-1	13	TRBD2	CSVGDYSYNEQFF
TRBV28	TRBJ2-1	14	-	CASSLAGNYNEQFF
TRBV7-8	TRBJ1-1	14	-	CASSLRTANTEAFF
TRBV11-3	TRBJ2-1	13	-	CASSLSDYNEQFF
TRBV7-6	TRBJ2-2	13	-	CASSPRTTGELFF
TRBV29-1	TRBJ2-7	12	-	CSVVGGADEQYF
TRBV7-6	TRBJ1-2	13	-	CAGGGAGNYGYTF
TRBV2	TRBJ2-2	15	TRBD1	CASSPGTGNTGELFF
TRBV6-5	TRBJ2-5	14	TRBD1	CASRRGTGSETQYF
TRBV10-2	TRBJ1-6	13	-	CASSDRYNSPLHF
TRBV7-9	TRBJ2-5	14	TRBD2	CASSPQREGETQYF
TRBV7-8	TRBJ2-5	15	-	CASSLDDRYQETQYF
TRBV5-1	TRBJ2-1	14	TRBD2	CASSLDIAGGPKFF
TRBV19	TRBJ2-2	14	-	CASSIGVSGGELFF
TRBV6-1	TRBJ2-7	15	-	CASSDRGHTSYEQYF